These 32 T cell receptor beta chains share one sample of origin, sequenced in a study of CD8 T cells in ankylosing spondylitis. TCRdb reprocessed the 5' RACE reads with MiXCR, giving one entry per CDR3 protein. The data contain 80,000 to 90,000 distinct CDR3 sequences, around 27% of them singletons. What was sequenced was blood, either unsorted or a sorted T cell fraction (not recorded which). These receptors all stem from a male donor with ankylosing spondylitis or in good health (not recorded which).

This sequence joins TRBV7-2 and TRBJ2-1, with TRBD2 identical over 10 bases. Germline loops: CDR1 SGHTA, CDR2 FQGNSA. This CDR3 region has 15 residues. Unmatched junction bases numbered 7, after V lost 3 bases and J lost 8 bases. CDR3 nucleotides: TGTGCCAGCAGCTTCGGAGCGGGAGGGCCTGATGAGCAGTTCTTC. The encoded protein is CASSFGAGGPDEQFF.

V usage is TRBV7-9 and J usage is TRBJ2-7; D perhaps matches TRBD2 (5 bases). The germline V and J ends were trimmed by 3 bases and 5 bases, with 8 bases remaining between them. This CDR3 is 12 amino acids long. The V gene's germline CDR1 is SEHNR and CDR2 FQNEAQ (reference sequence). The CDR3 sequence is CASSFRENEQYF. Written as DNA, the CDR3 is TGTGCCAGCAGCTTTCGGGAAAACGAGCAGTACTTC.

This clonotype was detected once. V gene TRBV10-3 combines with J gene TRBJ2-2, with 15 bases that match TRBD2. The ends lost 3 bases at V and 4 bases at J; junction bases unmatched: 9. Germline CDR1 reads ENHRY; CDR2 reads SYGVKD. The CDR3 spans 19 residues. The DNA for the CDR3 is TGTGCCATCAGTGACCTTGGGACTAGCGGGAGGCCGTTCACCGGGGAGCTGTTTTTT. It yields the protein CAISDLGTSGRPFTGELFF.

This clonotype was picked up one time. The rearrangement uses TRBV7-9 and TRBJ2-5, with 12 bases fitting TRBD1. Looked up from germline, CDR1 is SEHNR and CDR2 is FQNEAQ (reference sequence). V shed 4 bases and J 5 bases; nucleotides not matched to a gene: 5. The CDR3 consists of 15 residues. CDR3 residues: CASSWDRGRGETQYF. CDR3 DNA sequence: TGTGCCAGCAGCTGGGACAGGGGGCGCGGTGAGACCCAGTACTTC.

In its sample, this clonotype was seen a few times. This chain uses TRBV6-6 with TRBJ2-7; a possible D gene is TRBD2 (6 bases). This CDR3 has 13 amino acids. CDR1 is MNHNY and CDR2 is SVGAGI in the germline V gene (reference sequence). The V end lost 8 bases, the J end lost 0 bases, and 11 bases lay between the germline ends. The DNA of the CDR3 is TGTGCCAGCCGAACCGGGGGCTCCTACGAGCAGTACTTC. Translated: CASRTGGSYEQYF.

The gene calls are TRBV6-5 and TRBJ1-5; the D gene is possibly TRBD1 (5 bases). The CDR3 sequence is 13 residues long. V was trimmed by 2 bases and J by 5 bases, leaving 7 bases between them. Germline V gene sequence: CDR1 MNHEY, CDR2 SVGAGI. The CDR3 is CASSYVRDQPQHF. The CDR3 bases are TGTGCCAGCAGTTACGTCAGGGATCAGCCCCAGCATTTT.

The chain's CDR3 is CASRYPGGNEQFF. The CDR3 DNA reads TGTGCCAGCAGATACCCGGGTGGAAATGAGCAGTTCTTC. The chain is built from TRBV12-3 or TRBV12-4 and TRBJ2-1; no definite D call. The CDR3 sequence is 13 residues long. Deletions cut 6 bases from V and 7 bases from J, with 13 bases between.

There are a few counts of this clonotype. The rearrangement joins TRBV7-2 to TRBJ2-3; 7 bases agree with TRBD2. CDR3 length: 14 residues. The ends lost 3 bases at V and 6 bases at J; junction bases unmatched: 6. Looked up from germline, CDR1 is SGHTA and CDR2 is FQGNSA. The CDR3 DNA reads TGTGCCAGCAGCTTGAGGGGAGGGGTTGATACGCAGTATTTT. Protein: CASSLRGGVDTQYF.

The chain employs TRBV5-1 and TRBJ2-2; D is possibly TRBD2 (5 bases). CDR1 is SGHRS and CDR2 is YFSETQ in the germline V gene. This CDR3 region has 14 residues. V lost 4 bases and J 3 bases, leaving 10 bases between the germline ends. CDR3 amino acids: CASSTGLDTGELFF. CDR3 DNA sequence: TGCGCCAGCAGCACCGGACTCGACACCGGGGAGCTGTTTTTT.

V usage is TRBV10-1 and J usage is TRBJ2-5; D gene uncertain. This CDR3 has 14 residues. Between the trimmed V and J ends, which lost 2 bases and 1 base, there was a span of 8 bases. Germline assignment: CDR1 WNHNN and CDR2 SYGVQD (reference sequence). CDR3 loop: CASSEAGFQETQYF. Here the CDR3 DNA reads TGCGCCAGCAGTGAGGCAGGCTTCCAAGAGACCCAGTACTTC.

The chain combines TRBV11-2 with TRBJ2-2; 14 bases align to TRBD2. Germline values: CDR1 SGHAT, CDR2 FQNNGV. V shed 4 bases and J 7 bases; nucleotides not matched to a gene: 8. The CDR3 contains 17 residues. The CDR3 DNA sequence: TGTGCCAGCAGCTCCCGCGAGACTAGCGGGGGGGACGGGGAGCTGTTTTTT. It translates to CASSSRETSGGDGELFF.

The CDR3 coding sequence is TGTGCCAGCAGCTTAGTAAGGGAAAACATTCAGTACTTC. Its protein is CASSLVRENIQYF. The chain carries TRBV7-9 and TRBJ2-4; D gene unclear. This CDR3 is 13 amino acids long. The germline gives CDR1 SEHNR, CDR2 FQNEAQ (reference sequence). V lost 1 base and J lost 5, with 6 bases in between.

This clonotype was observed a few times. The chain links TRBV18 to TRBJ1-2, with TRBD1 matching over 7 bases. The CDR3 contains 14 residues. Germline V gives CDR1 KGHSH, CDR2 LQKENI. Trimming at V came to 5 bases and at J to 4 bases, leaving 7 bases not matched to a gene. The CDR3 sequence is CASSGGTEAYGYTF. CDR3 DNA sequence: TGTGCCAGCTCAGGAGGGACAGAGGCCTATGGCTACACCTTC.

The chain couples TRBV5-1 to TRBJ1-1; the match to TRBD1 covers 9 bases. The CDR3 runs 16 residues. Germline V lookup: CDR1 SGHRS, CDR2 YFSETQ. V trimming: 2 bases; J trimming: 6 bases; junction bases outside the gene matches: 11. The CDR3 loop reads CASSLGRQGDKAEAFF. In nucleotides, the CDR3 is TGCGCCAGCAGCTTAGGAAGACAGGGGGACAAGGCTGAAGCTTTCTTT.

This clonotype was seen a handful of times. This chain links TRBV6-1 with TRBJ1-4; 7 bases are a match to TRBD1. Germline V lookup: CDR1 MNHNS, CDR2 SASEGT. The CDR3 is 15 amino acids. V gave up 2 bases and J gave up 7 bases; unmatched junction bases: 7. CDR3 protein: CASSETGEVGEKLFF. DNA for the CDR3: TGTGCCAGCAGTGAAACAGGGGAAGTTGGTGAAAAACTGTTTTTT.

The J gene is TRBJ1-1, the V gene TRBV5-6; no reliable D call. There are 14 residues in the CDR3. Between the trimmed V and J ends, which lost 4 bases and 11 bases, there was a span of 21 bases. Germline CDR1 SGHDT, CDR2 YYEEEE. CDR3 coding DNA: TGTGCCAGCAGCCGTGCCAGAAGCTCCTTAGAGGCTTTCTTT. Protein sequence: CASSRARSSLEAFF.

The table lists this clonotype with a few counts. The CDR3 here is CASSLLAKPAIEAFF. CDR3 nucleotide sequence: TGTGCCAGCAGTTTGCTGGCAAAGCCCGCAATAGAAGCTTTCTTT. The rearrangement links TRBV12-3 or TRBV12-4 to TRBJ1-1; D gene unclear. V was trimmed by 3 bases and J by 8 bases, leaving 19 bases between them. CDR3 size: 15 residues.

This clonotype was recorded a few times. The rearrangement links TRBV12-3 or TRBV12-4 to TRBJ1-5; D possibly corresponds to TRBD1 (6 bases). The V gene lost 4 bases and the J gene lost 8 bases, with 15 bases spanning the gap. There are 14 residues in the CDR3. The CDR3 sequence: CASSSQGLLEPQHF. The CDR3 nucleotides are TGTGCCAGCAGTTCACAGGGCCTTTTAGAGCCCCAGCATTTT.

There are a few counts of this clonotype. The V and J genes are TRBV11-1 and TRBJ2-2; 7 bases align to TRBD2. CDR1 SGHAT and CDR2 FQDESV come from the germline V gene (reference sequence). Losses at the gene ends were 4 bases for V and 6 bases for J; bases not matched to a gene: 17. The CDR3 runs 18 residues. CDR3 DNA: TGTGCCAGCAGCTCCCCCTGGGAGGGTCGTTCTATCGCCGGGGAGCTGTTTTTT. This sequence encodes CASSSPWEGRSIAGELFF.

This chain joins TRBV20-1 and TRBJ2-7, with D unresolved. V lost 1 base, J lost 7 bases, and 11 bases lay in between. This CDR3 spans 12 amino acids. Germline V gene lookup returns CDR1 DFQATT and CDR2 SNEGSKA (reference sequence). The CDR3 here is CSARGQVWEQYV. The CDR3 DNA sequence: TGCAGTGCTAGAGGCCAGGTCTGGGAGCAGTACGTC.

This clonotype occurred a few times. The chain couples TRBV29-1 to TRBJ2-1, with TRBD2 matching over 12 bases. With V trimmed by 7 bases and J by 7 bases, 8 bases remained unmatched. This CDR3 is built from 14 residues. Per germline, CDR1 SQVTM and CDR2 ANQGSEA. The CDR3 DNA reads TGCAGCGCTAGGACTAGCGGGGAGGGAAATGAGCAGTTCTTC. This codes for CSARTSGEGNEQFF.

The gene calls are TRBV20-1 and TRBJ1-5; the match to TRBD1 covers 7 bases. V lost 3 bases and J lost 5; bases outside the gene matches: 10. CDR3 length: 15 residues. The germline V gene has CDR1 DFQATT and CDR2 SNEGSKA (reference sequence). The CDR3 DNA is TGCAGTGCTAGTGACCCAGGGGGGTCTTATCAGCCCCAGCATTTT. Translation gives CSASDPGGSYQPQHF.

The chain's CDR3 is CAIRWGLNTGELFF. CDR3 nucleotides: TGTGCCATCCGATGGGGTTTGAACACCGGGGAGCTGTTTTTT. This chain connects TRBV24-1 to TRBJ2-2; D gene uncertain. The CDR3 sequence is 14 residues long. V was pared by 11 bases and J by 1 base, with 13 bases between. In germline, CDR1 is KGHDR, CDR2 SFDVKD.

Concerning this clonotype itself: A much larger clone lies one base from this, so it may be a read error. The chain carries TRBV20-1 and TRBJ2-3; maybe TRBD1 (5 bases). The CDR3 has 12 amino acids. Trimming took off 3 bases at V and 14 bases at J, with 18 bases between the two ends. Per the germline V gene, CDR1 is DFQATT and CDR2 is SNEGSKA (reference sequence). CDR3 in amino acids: CSARSGAGELYF. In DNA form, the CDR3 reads TGCAGTGCTAGGAGTGGGGCAGGCGAGCTGTATTTT.

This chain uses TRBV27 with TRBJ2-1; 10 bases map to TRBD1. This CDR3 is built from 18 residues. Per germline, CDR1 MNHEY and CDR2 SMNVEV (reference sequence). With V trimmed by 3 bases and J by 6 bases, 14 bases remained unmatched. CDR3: CASSFPDRGIGFPNEQFF. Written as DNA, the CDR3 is TGTGCCAGCAGTTTTCCGGACAGGGGGATCGGATTCCCCAATGAGCAGTTCTTC.

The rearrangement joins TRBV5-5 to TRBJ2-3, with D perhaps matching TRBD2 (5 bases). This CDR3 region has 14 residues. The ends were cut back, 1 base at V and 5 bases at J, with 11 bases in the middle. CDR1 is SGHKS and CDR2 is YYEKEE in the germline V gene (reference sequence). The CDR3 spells CASSLRGIEDTQYF. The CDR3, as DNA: TGTGCCAGCAGCTTGAGAGGGATCGAAGATACGCAGTATTTT.

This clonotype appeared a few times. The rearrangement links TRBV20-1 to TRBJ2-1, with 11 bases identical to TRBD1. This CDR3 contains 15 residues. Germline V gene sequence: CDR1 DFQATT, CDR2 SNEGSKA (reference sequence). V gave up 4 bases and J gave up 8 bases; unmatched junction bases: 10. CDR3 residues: CSATTGQGAEYEQFF. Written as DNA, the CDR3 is TGCAGTGCTACCACCGGACAGGGGGCTGAGTATGAGCAGTTCTTC.

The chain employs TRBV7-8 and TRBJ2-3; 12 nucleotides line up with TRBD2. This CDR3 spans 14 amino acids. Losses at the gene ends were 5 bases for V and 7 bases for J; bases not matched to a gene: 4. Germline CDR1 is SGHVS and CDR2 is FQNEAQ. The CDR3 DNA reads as TGTGCCAGCAGCCAAGGACTAGCGGGGAATACGCAGTATTTT. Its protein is CASSQGLAGNTQYF.

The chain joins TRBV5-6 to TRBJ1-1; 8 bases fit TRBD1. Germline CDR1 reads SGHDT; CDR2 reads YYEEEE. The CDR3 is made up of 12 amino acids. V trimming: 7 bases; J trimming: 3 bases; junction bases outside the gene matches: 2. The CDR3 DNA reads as TGTGCCAGCCAACAGGGGGACACTGAAGCTTTCTTT. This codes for CASQQGDTEAFF.

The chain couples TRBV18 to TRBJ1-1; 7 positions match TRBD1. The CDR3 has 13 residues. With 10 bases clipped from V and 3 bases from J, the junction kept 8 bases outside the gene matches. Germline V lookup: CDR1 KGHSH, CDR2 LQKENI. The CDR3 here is CAIKFTGDTEAFF. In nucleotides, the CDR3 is TGTGCCATCAAATTTACAGGGGACACTGAAGCTTTCTTT.

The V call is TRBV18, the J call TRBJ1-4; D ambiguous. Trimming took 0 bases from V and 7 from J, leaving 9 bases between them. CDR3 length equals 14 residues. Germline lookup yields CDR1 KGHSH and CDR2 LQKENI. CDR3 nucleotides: TGTGCCAGCTCACCACCAGGGTCCGCTGAAAAACTGTTTTTT. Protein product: CASSPPGSAEKLFF.

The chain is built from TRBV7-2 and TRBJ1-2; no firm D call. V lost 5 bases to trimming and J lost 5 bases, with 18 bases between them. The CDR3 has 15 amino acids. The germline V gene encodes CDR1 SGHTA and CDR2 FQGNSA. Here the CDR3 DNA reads TGTGCCAGCAGCCCCGAGGCGGGGTATGATTATGGCTACACCTTC. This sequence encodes CASSPEAGYDYGYTF.